These 26 T cell receptor beta chains share one sample of origin, sequenced in a study of OX40 agonist ivuxolimab in advanced cancers. Profiled with immunoSEQ multiplex PCR; TCRdb holds only in-frame clones, not every one. The table has 53,000 or so clones, about 77% seen once. Sequences were derived from CD4+ or CD8+ T cells sorted from blood, sampled in a trial of the OX40 agonist ivuxolimab. The receptors come from an adult with an advanced solid tumor such as melanoma, head and neck, liver or kidney cancer.

This clone was observed a few times. The chain joins TRBV2 to TRBJ1-1; D is perhaps TRBD1 (5 bases). V dropped 10 bases and J dropped 5 bases, with 20 bases sitting between them. Germline V gene lookup returns CDR1 SNHLY and CDR2 FYNNEI. The CDR3 runs to 14 residues. The CDR3 is CATDRDGGGTEAFF. CDR3 bases: TGTGCCACCGACCGCGACGGCGGGGGGACTGAAGCTTTCTTT. The full variable domain, with the rest looked up from reference TRBV2 and TRBJ1-1, is EPEVTQTPSHQVTQMGQEVILRCVPISNHLYFYWYRQILGQKVEFLVSFYNNEISEKSEIFDDQFSVERPDGSNFTLKIRSTKLEDSAMYFCATDRDGGGTEAFFGQGTRLTVV.

The chain joins TRBV5-8 to TRBJ2-2; perhaps TRBD1 as D (6 bases). The CDR3 runs 15 residues. Germline CDR1 reads SGHTS; CDR2 reads YDEGEE. The V end lost 4 bases, the J end lost 0 bases, and 10 bases lay between the germline ends. The CDR3 here is CASSPWTANTGELFF. DNA for the CDR3: TGTGCCAGCAGCCCATGGACAGCGAACACCGGGGAGCTGTTTTTT.

V and J are TRBV28 and TRBJ1-1, with D possibly TRBD1 on 5 matching bases. The V and J ends lost 1 base and 4 bases respectively, with 13 bases between them. This CDR3 contains 15 residues. The germline V gene has CDR1 MDHEN and CDR2 SYDVKM. The CDR3 loop reads CASSLFGATATEAFF. The CDR3 DNA reads TGTGCCAGCAGTTTATTTGGGGCGACGGCCACTGAAGCTTTCTTT.

This clone has more than one count but fewer than ten. The chain uses TRBV6-5 and TRBJ2-5, with 7 bases matching TRBD2. This CDR3 spans 15 amino acids. Germline loops: CDR1 MNHEY, CDR2 SVGAGI. The ends lost 3 bases at V and 5 bases at J; junction bases unmatched: 9. The CDR3 nucleotides read TGTGCCAGCAGTTATGGGACTATCCCCAGGGAGACCCAGTACTTC. Protein: CASSYGTIPRETQYF.

The genes are TRBV29-1 and TRBJ1-4, with D tentatively TRBD1 (6 bases). V was clipped by 3 bases and J by 8 bases, with 10 bases between them. CDR3 size: 12 residues. Germline CDR1 and CDR2: SQVTM and ANQGSEA. CDR3: CSVEGQDEKLFF. The CDR3 region has the DNA TGCAGCGTTGAGGGACAAGACGAAAAACTGTTTTTT. The whole variable domain, remainder taken from reference TRBV29-1 and TRBJ1-4, is SAVISQKPSRDICQRGTSLTIQCQVDSQVTMMFWYRQQPGQSLTLIATANQGSEATYESGFVIDKFPISRPNLTFSTLTVSNMSPEDSSIYLCSVEGQDEKLFFGSGTQLSVL.

The chain uses TRBV5-1 and TRBJ2-5, with a tentative D call TRBD1 (6 bases). This CDR3 spans 15 amino acids. Germline lookup yields CDR1 SGHRS and CDR2 YFSETQ. V was pared by 0 bases and J by 1 base, with 10 bases between. CDR3 residues: CASSLATGIQETQYF. For the CDR3, the DNA is TGCGCCAGCAGCTTGGCGACAGGAATCCAAGAGACCCAGTACTTC.

The chain links TRBV5-6 to TRBJ2-5, with D unclear. Trimming cost V 2 bases and J 7 bases, with 12 bases left between them. The CDR3 consists of 13 residues. Germline CDR1 and CDR2: SGHDT and YYEEEE. The CDR3 DNA sequence: TGTGCCAGCAGCTTCGTGGGCCCCAGGACCCAGTACTTC. As protein: CASSFVGPRTQYF.

The chain recombines TRBV2 with TRBJ1-5, with D maybe TRBD1 (5 bases). The germline CDR1 and CDR2 sequences are SNHLY and FYNNEI. Trimming took 2 bases from V and 6 from J, leaving 14 bases between them. This CDR3 contains 15 residues. CDR3 loop: CASSELAGMVQPQHF. DNA of the CDR3: TGTGCCAGCAGTGAACTGGCAGGGATGGTTCAGCCCCAGCATTTT.

This clone has just one count. The chain couples TRBV9 to TRBJ2-7; D is tentatively TRBD1 or TRBD2 (6 bases each). The CDR3 sequence is 15 residues long. The germline CDR1 and CDR2 sequences are SGDLS and YYNGEE. V lost 4 bases to trimming and J lost 0 bases, with 14 bases between them. The CDR3 region has the DNA TGTGCCAGCAGCTCACCGGGGGCCAGCTCCTACGAGCAGTACTTC. As protein: CASSSPGASSYEQYF.

The chain recombines TRBV5-1 with TRBJ2-5; maybe TRBD2 (6 bases). From germline, CDR1 is SGHRS and CDR2 YFSETQ. Between the trimmed V and J ends, which lost 0 bases and 5 bases, there was a span of 11 bases. The CDR3 covers 14 residues. Written as DNA, the CDR3 is TGCGCCAGCAGCTTGGACCCGGCGGGGGAGACCCAGTACTTC. It codes for CASSLDPAGETQYF.

The chain carries TRBV4-2 and TRBJ1-4; possible D gene TRBD1, 5 bases. Per germline, CDR1 LGHNA and CDR2 YNFKEQ. Trimming took 1 base from V and 4 from J, leaving 13 bases between them. The CDR3 consists of 16 residues. The chain's CDR3 is CASSQVGAGINEKLFF. DNA for the CDR3: TGTGCCAGCAGCCAAGTCGGGGCAGGGATTAATGAAAAACTGTTTTTT.

In its sample, this clone was seen a few times. CDR3 sequence reads: CASSYSGIGGNTIYF. The CDR3 DNA reads as TGTGCCAGCAGTTACTCCGGGATCGGAGGAAACACCATATATTTT. V gene TRBV6-6 combines with J gene TRBJ1-3; D is unresolved. This CDR3 has 15 amino acids. The germline V gene has CDR1 MNHNY and CDR2 SVGAGI (reference sequence). The V and J ends lost 0 bases and 4 bases respectively, with 10 bases between them.

The chain combines TRBV4-2 with TRBJ2-7; 12 nucleotides line up with TRBD2. Losses at the gene ends were 5 bases for V and 3 bases for J; bases not matched to a gene: 5. This CDR3 comprises 15 residues. The germline CDR1 and CDR2 sequences are LGHNA and YNFKEQ. In nucleotides, the CDR3 is TGTGCCAGCAGCAGAGGACTAGCGGGGCACTACGAGCAGTACTTC. Translation: CASSRGLAGHYEQYF.

The chain combines TRBV5-1 with TRBJ2-7; unclear D gene. This CDR3 is 15 amino acids long. The V end was cut by 0 bases, the J end by 1 base, with 11 bases between. Germline values: CDR1 SGHRS, CDR2 YFSETQ. CDR3 in amino acids: CASSLGESISYEQYF. The DNA of the CDR3 is TGCGCCAGCAGCTTGGGGGAAAGCATATCCTACGAGCAGTACTTC.

The V call is TRBV2, the J call TRBJ2-1; D is possibly TRBD1 or TRBD2 (5 bases each). The CDR3 spans 13 residues. Germline CDR1 and CDR2: SNHLY and FYNNEI. Deletions cut 7 bases from V and 4 bases from J, with 11 bases between. This CDR3 is CASTSGGYNEQFF. DNA for the CDR3: TGTGCCAGCACCAGTGGGGGATACAATGAGCAGTTCTTC.

This chain joins TRBV10-1 and TRBJ1-2; D might be TRBD1 (6 bases). Per germline, CDR1 WNHNN and CDR2 SYGVQD (reference sequence). CDR3 length: 13 residues. V was clipped by 2 bases and J by 4 bases, with 8 bases between them. The CDR3 region has the DNA TGCGCCAGCAGTGAGACAGGGTTCTATGGCTACACCTTC. Protein product: CASSETGFYGYTF.

This clone was found once. The V and J genes are TRBV6-6 and TRBJ2-7, with D perhaps TRBD1 (6 bases). The CDR3 is 13 amino acids. V was clipped by 4 bases and J by 6 bases, with 13 bases between them. The germline V gene has CDR1 MNHNY and CDR2 SVGAGI (reference sequence). For the CDR3, the DNA is TGTGCCAGCAGTTCCGATCGAGGGGGCGAGCAGTACTTC. Translating it yields CASSSDRGGEQYF.

This chain uses TRBV5-4 with TRBJ2-3, with unresolved D. CDR3 length: 16 amino acids. From germline, CDR1 is SGHNT and CDR2 YYREEE (reference sequence). V was clipped by 0 bases and J by 0 bases, with 11 bases between them. Written as DNA, the CDR3 is TGTGCCAGCAGCTTGGCCCTCGGCAGGAGCACAGATACGCAGTATTTT. Protein: CASSLALGRSTDTQYF.

The chain recombines TRBV5-1 with TRBJ2-5, with D tentatively TRBD1 or TRBD2 (5 bases each). Germline CDR1 SGHRS, CDR2 YFSETQ. CDR3 length: 15 amino acids. The V and J ends lost 3 bases and 5 bases respectively, with 17 bases between them. In DNA, the CDR3 is TGCGCCAGCAGCTCCCTTCCAGGGACCTGGGAGACCCAGTACTTC. Its translation: CASSSLPGTWETQYF.

This chain joins TRBV5-4 and TRBJ2-1; TRBD2 matches at 14 bases. J was trimmed by 10 bases and V by 4 bases; bases with no gene match: 7. Germline V CDR1 and CDR2: SGHNT, YYREEE (reference sequence). The CDR3 has 15 residues. The CDR3: CASSPTSGRVEEQFF. The CDR3 nucleotides read TGTGCCAGCAGCCCGACTAGCGGGAGGGTAGAGGAGCAGTTCTTC.

The chain couples TRBV5-8 to TRBJ2-5, with D possibly matching TRBD2 (6 bases). The CDR3 length is 16 residues. CDR1 and CDR2 (germline): SGHTS, YDEGEE. V was cut by 0 bases and J by 2 bases, with 14 bases left in between. The CDR3 loop reads CASSLVGGPPQETQYF. DNA for the CDR3: TGTGCCAGCAGCTTGGTGGGGGGTCCGCCTCAAGAGACCCAGTACTTC.

Here the CDR3 DNA reads TGCAGCGTTGGGGGGGGAGGGCCCCTGTTGGATGAGCAGTTCTTC. Amino acids: CSVGGGGPLLDEQFF. The V and J genes are TRBV29-1 and TRBJ2-1; 7 nucleotides line up with TRBD2. Trimming cost V 4 bases and J 8 bases; bases outside gene matches: 14. This CDR3 has 15 amino acids. Germline assignment: CDR1 SQVTM and CDR2 ANQGSEA.

The rearrangement joins TRBV5-1 to TRBJ2-7; 7 bases match TRBD2. Germline CDR1 reads SGHRS; CDR2 reads YFSETQ. V lost 0 bases, J lost 2 bases, and 8 bases stayed unmatched. This CDR3 comprises 16 residues. CDR3 in DNA: TGCGCCAGCAGCTTGGCCGTGACTAGCAATCCCTACGAGCAGTACTTC. The encoded protein is CASSLAVTSNPYEQYF.

The chain combines TRBV5-4 with TRBJ2-7, with 7 bases identical to TRBD2. J gave up 5 bases and V 3 bases, and 11 bases lay outside the gene matches. Looked up from germline, CDR1 is SGHNT and CDR2 is YYREEE (reference sequence). This CDR3 region has 15 residues. The CDR3 DNA is TGTGCCAGCAGCTATAAAGCGGGGATGGAACACGAGCAGTACTTC. It translates to CASSYKAGMEHEQYF.

This clone came up once. V is TRBV10-3 and J is TRBJ2-5; D unclear. CDR3 length equals 13 residues. Germline V gene sequence: CDR1 ENHRY, CDR2 SYGVKD. V was clipped by 4 bases and J by 0 bases, with 6 bases between them. The CDR3 spells CAISVSYQETQYF. CDR3 DNA sequence: TGTGCCATCAGTGTCTCGTACCAAGAGACCCAGTACTTC.

This sequence joins TRBV7-9 and TRBJ1-1; D may be TRBD1 (6 bases). CDR1 and CDR2 from the germline V gene are SEHNR and FQNEAQ (reference sequence). CDR3 length equals 15 residues. V lost 1 base and J lost 4, with 13 bases in between. DNA for the CDR3: TGTGCCAGCAGCTTAGGTCGGGGGGCGGTCACTGAAGCTTTCTTT. Encoded protein: CASSLGRGAVTEAFF.